This TCR beta chain comes out of a study of shared clonotypes between healthy human individuals (dated by TCRdb to about 2020). Looking at the study overall: The cohort comprised a couple of women and a few men aged 18 to 49 years. For each donor, CD4 naive and CD4 memory were each given three plates, CD8 naive was given two plates, and CD8 memory was given one plate. Per donor, leukapheresis produced somewhere between about 0.8 and 9.5 billion PBMCs. Blood TCR repertoires of about five healthy adults were deeply sequenced to estimate repertoire size and the extent of clonotype sharing between individuals. To increase sequencing depth and limit assay-specific biases, TCR repertoire library preparation and sequencing were carried out by different laboratories using diverse techniques. Results the study describes overall, beyond this receptor: Higher generation probabilities were observed for clonotypes shared by all four sorted-subset donors than for non-shared clonotypes. Based on pairwise subsampling, the degree of clonotype sharing among donors was expected to be affected by sequencing depth. Sampling was restricted to blood, and TCR repertoires in tissues likely differ from the TCR repertoires found in blood. Incomplete sequencing was indicated by rarefaction of sorted-subset datasets, despite the large sequencing depth. When several donors were compared, the shared fraction of clonotypes was about 5% for naive CD4, 3.5% for naive CD8, 2.3% for memory CD4, and 0.4% for memory CD8. Because the study included a small number of donors, the genetic and exposure-history diversity represented was limited. Estimated clonotype richness was generally larger for naive than for memory subsets.

V sheds 8 bases and J sheds 8 bases, leaving 18 bases between their ends. CDR3 length: 13 amino acids, cysteine to phenylalanine. Of all the DNA, just the CDR3 is kept, 39 bases in frame from base 1. The germline V gene sets CDR1 to SNHLY and CDR2 to FYNNEI. TCR CDR3 regions were amplified from genomic DNA by multiplex PCR using the deep immunoSEQ assay. Genomic DNA extracted from each cell subset was distributed evenly over all wells of several immunoSEQ 96-well plates, and each plate served as one replicate. For sorted subsets, around 200 ng genomic DNA, equal to 30,000 to 35,000 T cell genomes, was loaded into each replicate PCR. The purified libraries were quantified using a Qubit 3.0 fluorometer, sized with a Bioanalyzer 2100, and then quantified again using the KAPA Library Quantification kit. Every immunoSEQ 96-well plate was sequenced on a dedicated single-read 150-cycle Illumina NextSeq 550 flow cell. Regarding the original processing steps: Because the immunoSEQ output held only junctional sequences and lacked quality scores, the filtering could not match the filtering applied to full-length reads. Sequences were annotated with PyIR, a Python wrapper for IgBLAST v1.9, and V/J genes and CDR3 were assigned using IMGT germline references. Reads with weak V/J assignments (E-value above 1e-6), missing CDR3, stop codons, out-of-frame junctions, or ambiguous translated residues were removed. A V3J clonotype was defined by an identical inferred V gene, J gene, and CDR3 amino acid sequence. To compute the percentage overlap between repertoires, the number of shared unique clonotypes was divided by the size of the smaller repertoire. Three approaches were used to assess repertoire richness: RTK rarefaction, the Chao1 estimator, and Recon v2.1 estimates of unobserved clonotypes. OLGA was used to compute generation probabilities for all TCRbeta clonotypes that the gDNA method yielded from a handful of donors. TCRdb obtained this table from immuneACCESS and retained in-frame rearrangements with V and J assigned. These tables miss some clones; where compared with another copy, unresolved V genes account for less than half of the shortfall, and the remainder is unexplained. The V and J calls and clone size were taken over from that table, and D and trimming were inferred from the DNA. The sample table shows about 330,000 clones, and around 90% are seen once. Of the sample, 16% falls within the top ten clones.

Worth noting for this clone: Its specific antigen is unknown. Per-nucleotide qualities are absent, and no much larger clonotype sits a single base away.

Healthy HIV-negative adults with no recently reported acute infections or vaccinations were included as donors. Only Caucasian adults living in Nashville, Tennessee, USA were represented among the donors. CD8 memory samples combined magnetically selected CD45RO+ cells with CCR7-negative CD45RA+ effector memory (TemRA) cells. After blood collection by leukapheresis, PBMCs were isolated using Ficoll-Histopaque density gradient centrifugation and then cryopreserved in the vapor phase of liquid nitrogen. Analytical flow cytometry was used to check the purity and quantity of every magnetically sorted T cell population. Genomic DNA was isolated from every sorted fraction and measured by UV absorbance on a Nanodrop 2000c.

Material: memory CD8+ T cells sorted from blood. The cell subset or site label, as the study defines it: CD45RO+ cells pooled with CCR7-negative TemRA cells. The chain employs TRBV2 and TRBJ1-2; TRBD1 might be the D gene, on 6 matching bases. This receptor was taken from a man between 18 and 35 years old in good health. CDR3 reads: CASENPGAEGYTF. The sequenced DNA: TGTGCCAGCGAAAATCCGGGGGCGGAGGGCTACACCTTC.